The rows below give T cell receptor beta chains drawn from one sample of a study of identical twins. A single record per CDR3 protein comes from TCRdb applying MiXCR to the 5' RACE reads. The sample lists roughly 720,000 distinct CDR3 sequences, 15% to 20% occurring once. These same records also appear under a second study, on T cells expressing NK-cell markers.

The specimen sequenced was PBMCs. The origin of the receptors is a woman in her late teens or twenties in good health. The CDR3 runs from the conserved cysteine through the conserved F or W. A D gene is named only where the DNA matches it firmly. Expanded clones get a size class; other rows say once, few or many, or leave the size out.

clone_size,d_call,j_call,v_call,cdr3_length,cdr3_nt,cdr3_aa
once,TRBD1,TRBJ2-4,TRBV10-3,11,TGTGCCGCAGGAGACAGGGCCATTCAGTACTTC,CAAGDRAIQYF
.,.,TRBJ1-1,TRBV7-9,15,TGTGCCAGCAGCCAGCGGCCAGGTATGAACACTGAAGCTTTCTTT,CASSQRPGMNTEAFF
.,TRBD2,TRBJ2-5,TRBV27,17,TGTGCCAGAAACACTGGGACTAGCGAAACGCTACAAGAGACCCAGTACTTC,CARNTGTSETLQETQYF
.,TRBD2,TRBJ2-1,TRBV29-1,14,TGCAGCGCTACCGGGACTAGCGGTTACAATGAGCAGTTCTTC,CSATGTSGYNEQFF
.,.,TRBJ2-7,TRBV20-1,14,TGCAGTGCTTTGGACTACCTGGGCCTGAGCGAGCAGTACTTC,CSALDYLGLSEQYF
.,.,TRBJ2-2,TRBV6-1,15,TGTGCCAGCAGTGAACAGAACTTAGGGACCGGGGAGCTGTTTTTT,CASSEQNLGTGELFF
.,TRBD2,TRBJ2-7,TRBV12-3/TRBV12-4,11,TGTGCCAGCAGTATAGCGGGCGAGCAGTACTTC,CASSIAGEQYF
many,.,TRBJ1-2,TRBV20-1,13,TGCAGTGCTAGGGGGCTTCTGACCTATGGCTACACCTTC,CSARGLLTYGYTF
few,.,TRBJ2-7,TRBV1,17,TGCACCAGCAGCCAAGATGTCAGTGGACTAGCGGGTTACGAGCAGTACTTC,CTSSQDVSGLAGYEQYF
many,.,TRBJ2-5,TRBV12-3/TRBV12-4,12,TGTGCCAGCGGCTTGGCGGGGGAGACCCAGTACTTC,CASGLAGETQYF
.,.,TRBJ1-6,TRBV7-8,15,TGTGCCAGCAGCCTCGCTCGGGGTCATAATTCACCCCTCCACTTT,CASSLARGHNSPLHF
.,.,TRBJ2-7,TRBV27,14,TGTGCCAACAGTCCCTCTAGATACGCCTACGAGCAGTACTTC,CANSPSRYAYEQYF
few,TRBD1,TRBJ1-2,TRBV4-3,16,TGCGCCAGCAGCCGCGCCGGGACAGGGACATACTATGGCTACACCTTC,CASSRAGTGTYYGYTF
few,TRBD2,TRBJ2-1,TRBV15,17,TGTGCCACCAGCGGGGGGACACTAGCGGGAGCTTGGAATGAGCAGTTCTTC,CATSGGTLAGAWNEQFF
.,.,TRBJ2-3,TRBV5-1,14,TGCGCCAGTTGGAGGCAGGGGCCGGGAGATACGCAGTATTTT,CASWRQGPGDTQYF
few,.,TRBJ1-2,TRBV7-3,13,TGTGCCAGCAGCTTTGGGAGGGGCTATGGCTACACCTTC,CASSFGRGYGYTF
few,.,TRBJ2-1,TRBV7-9,13,TGTGCCAGCAGCTTAGACGGAGGGGTGGAGCAGTTCTTC,CASSLDGGVEQFF
few,TRBD1,TRBJ2-4,TRBV20-1,13,TGCAGTGCGCACGGACAGGGGAAAAACATTCAGTACTTC,CSAHGQGKNIQYF
.,TRBD2,TRBJ2-7,TRBV7-2,15,TGTGCCAGCAGCTTACGGGGAGGGTCGATCTACGAGCAGTACTTC,CASSLRGGSIYEQYF
.,.,TRBJ2-7,TRBV5-5,13,TGTGCCATCGGCCCGGGGCTGCTCTACGAGCAGTACTTC,CAIGPGLLYEQYF
once,.,TRBJ2-1,TRBV24-1,14,TGTGCCACCAGTGATTCTCGGACGGGACCTGAGCAGTTCTTC,CATSDSRTGPEQFF
.,.,TRBJ2-4,TRBV2,14,TGTGCCAGCATGCCCCTTGTACAGGAAAACATTCAGTACTTC,CASMPLVQENIQYF
many,.,TRBJ2-6,TRBV5-1,15,TGCGCCAGCAGGCCGTCTAGCTCTGGGGCCAACGTCCTGACTTTC,CASRPSSSGANVLTF